This is a list of T cell receptor beta chains from one sample in a study of blood T cell repertoires in COVID-19. The repertoire was sequenced with immunoSEQ multiplex PCR; TCRdb's copy has only in-frame clones and lacks some. Of hundreds of thousands of clones in the sample, around four fifths were seen once. Sequenced input: peripheral blood. These receptors were collected from a woman aged 45-60 years with active or convalescent COVID-19. Both conserved end residues are part of each CDR3. D genes are given only for firm matches. Clone size appears in some rows only: once, few, many, or a class for an expanded clone.

d_call clone_size j_call v_call cdr3_nt cdr3_aa
NA NA TRBJ1-5 TRBV9 TGTGCCAGCAGCGAGGGAGGCAACAATCAGCCCCAGCATTTT CASSEGGNNQPQHF
TRBD2 few TRBJ2-5 TRBV7-2 TGTGCCAGCAGCTTAGGCGTTGCGGGAGGCCAAGAGACCCAGTACTTC CASSLGVAGGQETQYF
TRBD1 once TRBJ2-5 TRBV28 TGTGCCAGCAGTTTATCTCTCACAGGGGGGACCCAGTACTTC CASSLSLTGGTQYF
TRBD1 NA TRBJ1-4 TRBV5-6 TGTGCCAGCAGCTTTGGACAGGGGGTGGTTGAAAAACTGTTTTTT CASSFGQGVVEKLFF
NA NA TRBJ2-7 TRBV12-2 TGTGCAAGTCGCCCAGAACTAGCGGGAGTCGAACAGTACTTC CASRPELAGVEQYF
TRBD1 NA TRBJ1-1 TRBV5-1 TGCGCCAGCAGCTACAGGGGGAGGGACACTGAAGCTTTCTTT CASSYRGRDTEAFF
NA NA TRBJ2-1 TRBV6-4 TGTGCCAGCAGTGACTCGCCAGGGCCCAGCTTCTACAATGAGCAGTTCTTC CASSDSPGPSFYNEQFF
NA NA TRBJ1-3 TRBV3-1/TRBV3-2 TGTGCCAGCAGCCGCCACGGGGAGGGTGGAAACACCATATATTTT CASSRHGEGGNTIYF
NA many TRBJ2-7 TRBV5-4 TGTGCCAGCAGCTTTCAGGTATCGTTGTCCGAGCAGTACTTC CASSFQVSLSEQYF
TRBD2 NA TRBJ2-3 TRBV2 TGTGCCTCCAGACTAGCGGGCCCCACAGATACGCAGTATTTT CASRLAGPTDTQYF
TRBD2 NA TRBJ2-2 TRBV7-7 TGTGCTAGCAGTCTGACTAGCGGGAGGGCCGCCACCGGGGAGCTGTTTTTT CASSLTSGRAATGELFF
NA NA TRBJ2-1 TRBV6-4 TGTGCCAGCAGTGACTCAATAGCGTGGGGGGATGAGCAGTTCTTC CASSDSIAWGDEQFF
NA NA TRBJ1-1 TRBV5-6 TGTGCCAGCAGCTTGGACATTGGTGGCAGGGGAATGAACACTGAAGCTTTCTTT CASSLDIGGRGMNTEAFF
TRBD2 NA TRBJ2-1 TRBV18 TGTGCCAGCTCACCGGGGACTAGCATTCGAAATGAGCAGTTCTTC CASSPGTSIRNEQFF
NA few TRBJ1-4 TRBV2 TGTGCCAGCGCCGGGGGGGACGGGAATGAAAAACTGTTTTTT CASAGGDGNEKLFF
NA NA TRBJ2-1 TRBV5-1 TGCGCCAGCAGCTCGAGGGCTACCAATGAGCAGTTCTTC CASSSRATNEQFF
NA NA TRBJ2-5 TRBV7-7 TGTGCCAGCAGCCCGGGCCAGGGCGCTCAAGAGACCCAGTACTTC CASSPGQGAQETQYF
NA NA TRBJ1-4 TRBV19 TGTGCCAGTAGTATACGGCAGGGGCCTGCAACTAATGAAAAACTGTTTTTT CASSIRQGPATNEKLFF
TRBD1 NA TRBJ1-1 TRBV7-6 TGTGCCAGCAGCTTAGAGGGACAGGGGGTTACTGAAGCTTTCTTT CASSLEGQGVTEAFF
NA NA TRBJ1-1 TRBV7-8 TGTGCCAGCAGCTTAGACAGGGTGAACACTGAAGCTTTCTTT CASSLDRVNTEAFF
TRBD2 NA TRBJ2-7 TRBV9 TGTGCCAGCAGCGTAGAATTGAGCGGGAGCGGAGCCGAGCAGTACTTC CASSVELSGSGAEQYF
TRBD1 once TRBJ1-1 TRBV24-1 TGTGCCACCAGTGAGCAGACAGGGGCTATGAACACTGAAGCTTTCTTT CATSEQTGAMNTEAFF
TRBD1 NA TRBJ1-5 TRBV30 TGTGCCTACACAGGGGGCCTAAATCAGCCCCAGCATTTT CAYTGGLNQPQHF
TRBD1 NA TRBJ1-5 TRBV27 TGTGCCAGCAGTGGTAGGGGGCAAGGAGGGGGGCCCCAGCATTTT CASSGRGQGGGPQHF
TRBD2 few TRBJ2-2 TRBV6-2/TRBV6-3 TGTGCCAGCAGTTACGTAAAAGGACTAGCGGGGTCGAACACCGGGGAGCTGTTTTTT CASSYVKGLAGSNTGELFF
NA NA TRBJ1-2 TRBV10-2 TGCGCCAGCAGTGAGTCGGTCGGGATCTATGGCTACACCTTC CASSESVGIYGYTF
NA NA TRBJ2-1 TRBV27 TGTGCCAGCAGTTCCCACATAGCGGAAGTGGGCTACAATGAGCAGTTCTTC CASSSHIAEVGYNEQFF
NA NA TRBJ2-3 TRBV5-6 TGTGCCAGCAGCTCCGGACAGACGCAGTATTTT CASSSGQTQYF
TRBD1 NA TRBJ2-6 TRBV7-9 TGTGCCAGCAGCTCCCCGACAGGGGGGGTCGCTGGGGCCAACGTCCTGACTTTC CASSSPTGGVAGANVLTF
TRBD2 NA TRBJ2-3 TRBV29-1 TGCAGCGTTGAAGTCCCCCTAGCGGGAGATACGCAGTATTTT CSVEVPLAGDTQYF
TRBD1 NA TRBJ1-6 TRBV6-4 TGTGCCAGCAGTGTACGACAGGGCGGTAATTCACCCCTCCACTTT CASSVRQGGNSPLHF
NA once TRBJ2-3 TRBV2 TGTGCCAGCAGTGCCTTAGCGGCTAGCACAGATACGCAGTATTTT CASSALAASTDTQYF
NA few TRBJ2-1 TRBV11-2 TGTGCCAGCAGCCATTGGGCGGGGCAAGGACGCAATGAGCAGTTCTTC CASSHWAGQGRNEQFF
NA NA TRBJ1-3 TRBV28 TGTGCCAGCAGTTTCGCGGGAAGCTCTGGAAACACCATATATTTT CASSFAGSSGNTIYF
TRBD2 once TRBJ2-7 TRBV7-2 TGTGCCAGCAGCTATAGCGGGAGTCCCTACGAGCAGTACTTC CASSYSGSPYEQYF
NA NA TRBJ1-6 TRBV6-5 TGTGCCAGCAAGCGAGTTTCCTATAATTCACCCCTCCACTTT CASKRVSYNSPLHF
TRBD1 NA TRBJ1-1 TRBV12-3/TRBV12-4 TGTGCCAGCAGTGACAGGGGCGAAGCTTTCTTT CASSDRGEAFF
TRBD2 NA TRBJ2-3 TRBV30 TGTGCCTGGAGTGTACTAGCGATCACAGATACGCAGTATTTT CAWSVLAITDTQYF
NA NA TRBJ2-5 TRBV2 TGTGCCAGCAGTGAAGGAGTTGCCGGGGAGACCCAGTACTTC CASSEGVAGETQYF
NA NA TRBJ1-4 TRBV2 TGTGCCAGCCGGCCCCGGGGGGGGCGAAATGAAAAACTGTTTTTT CASRPRGGRNEKLFF
NA NA TRBJ2-7 TRBV30 TGTGCCTGGAGTGAACGGGTCGAGCAGTACTTC CAWSERVEQYF
NA NA TRBJ2-7 TRBV30 TGTGCCTGGAGTGTAGGGGTAGCTTACGAGCAGTACTTC CAWSVGVAYEQYF
TRBD1 NA TRBJ1-3 TRBV28 TGTGCCAGCAGTTTATGGGGGACAGATTTCTCTGGAAACACCATATATTTT CASSLWGTDFSGNTIYF
TRBD1 NA TRBJ1-5 TRBV6-5 TGTGCCAGCAGACAGGGGACCGATCAGCCCCAGCATTTT CASRQGTDQPQHF
NA NA TRBJ2-5 TRBV5-4 TGTGCCAGCAGCTTGGGGCTCGCAGGTCAAGAGACCCAGTACTTC CASSLGLAGQETQYF
TRBD1 NA TRBJ2-3 TRBV3-1/TRBV3-2 TGTGCCAGCAGCCGGGGACAGAGAGAAGATACGCAGTATTTT CASSRGQREDTQYF
TRBD2 NA TRBJ2-7 TRBV24-1 TGTGCCACCAGTGACGGACTAGCAGACCCCTACGAGCAGTACTTC CATSDGLADPYEQYF
NA NA TRBJ2-7 TRBV5-1 TGCGCCAGCAGCTTCACCGCGAGCCCATACGAGCAGTACTTC CASSFTASPYEQYF
NA NA TRBJ1-1 TRBV5-6 TGTGCCAGCAGCTTGGCGGCGGCGGGAGGCTATTGGGGGGCAGCTGAAGCTTTCTTT CASSLAAAGGYWGAAEAFF